This T cell receptor (beta chain) was recorded in a study of T cells in localized non-small cell lung cancer. About this clone itself: Its target is unknown.

The CDR3 is 14 residues long. After removal of 9 bases from V and 3 bases from J, the junction contained 10 bases not matched to a gene. CDR1 and CDR2 from the germline V gene are MDHEN and SYDVKM. Clones were sequenced by immunoSEQ multiplex PCR, and TCRdb holds only the in-frame ones, with some missing. The data show some 90,000 clones, roughly 87% seen once. General study points: Multi-region tumor sequencing was not done, so intratumor heterogeneity could not be excluded. Longer overall survival associated with higher blood T cell density; shorter survival with higher adjacent-lung clonality.

The source of this sequence is a man aged 35 to 70 with stage I squamous cell lung carcinoma. Sequencing used peripheral blood, obtained before any cancer treatment. V and J are TRBV28 and TRBJ1-1; TRBD1 agrees at 7 bases. In nucleotides, the CDR3 is TGTGCCAGTTCTCAAGGGGGCATCGACACTGAAGCTTTCTTT. Encoded protein: CASSQGGIDTEAFF.